The rows below give T cell receptor beta chains drawn from one sample of a study of blood T cells in healthy people across ages. TCRdb reprocessed the 5' RACE reads via MiXCR and lists one record per CDR3 protein. The sample records around 750,000 distinct CDR3 sequences, about 55% being singletons. The sample taken for sequencing was blood. All receptors derive from a man aged 80 or over in good health. CDR3s include the opening cysteine and the closing phenylalanine or tryptophan. A D gene is named only where the DNA matches it firmly. Where a row states a size, it is once, few, many or the class of an expanded clone; other rows omit it.

CDR3aa: CATSEPNQETQYF
CDR3nt: TGTGCCACCAGTGAGCCGAACCAAGAGACCCAGTACTTC
j_gene: TRBJ2-5
abundance: few
d_gene: -
v_gene: TRBV24-1

CDR3aa: CASSLGGSNEQFF
CDR3nt: TGTGCCAGCAGCTTAGGCGGGTCCAATGAGCAGTTCTTC
j_gene: TRBJ2-1
abundance: few
d_gene: -
v_gene: TRBV13

CDR3aa: CASSSRPVGETQYF
CDR3nt: TGTGCTAGCAGCTCCCGGCCGGTGGGGGAGACCCAGTACTTC
j_gene: TRBJ2-5
abundance: many
d_gene: -
v_gene: TRBV7-7

CDR3aa: CASSLMGGTSGNTIYF
CDR3nt: TGTGCCAGCAGTTTAATGGGGGGCACCTCTGGAAACACCATATATTTT
j_gene: TRBJ1-3
abundance: -
d_gene: -
v_gene: TRBV12-3/TRBV12-4

CDR3aa: CASSGTGRYEQYF
CDR3nt: TGTGCCAGCAGTGGGACAGGTCGCTACGAGCAGTACTTC
j_gene: TRBJ2-7
abundance: -
d_gene: TRBD1
v_gene: TRBV6-6

CDR3aa: CASSLSGTGGEQYF
CDR3nt: TGTGCCAGCAGTTTATCAGGGACAGGGGGAGAGCAGTACTTC
j_gene: TRBJ2-7
abundance: -
d_gene: TRBD1
v_gene: TRBV27

CDR3aa: CASTMWDNEQFF
CDR3nt: TGTGCCAGCACCATGTGGGACAATGAGCAGTTCTTC
j_gene: TRBJ2-1
abundance: -
d_gene: -
v_gene: TRBV6-6

CDR3aa: CASSPHSGSLGYEQYF
CDR3nt: TGTGCCAGCAGTCCCCATTCTGGCAGCCTTGGTTACGAGCAGTACTTC
j_gene: TRBJ2-7
abundance: -
d_gene: -
v_gene: TRBV28

CDR3aa: CASSYSIIAGSSYNSPLHF
CDR3nt: TGTGCCAGCAGTTACTCGATCATTGCAGGGAGCTCCTATAATTCACCCCTCCACTTT
j_gene: TRBJ1-6
abundance: -
d_gene: -
v_gene: TRBV6-5

CDR3aa: CSATGQGVGYGYTF
CDR3nt: TGCAGTGCTACCGGACAGGGTGTGGGCTATGGCTACACCTTC
j_gene: TRBJ1-2
abundance: -
d_gene: TRBD1
v_gene: TRBV20-1

CDR3aa: CASSLELSASYNEQYF
CDR3nt: TGTGCCAGCAGCTTAGAGCTTAGTGCCTCCTACAATGAGCAGTACTTC
j_gene: TRBJ2-7
abundance: -
d_gene: -
v_gene: TRBV7-7

CDR3aa: CASSLSSVDEQFF
CDR3nt: TGTGCCAGCAGCTTATCTAGCGTGGATGAGCAGTTCTTC
j_gene: TRBJ2-1
abundance: -
d_gene: -
v_gene: TRBV7-3

CDR3aa: CASSLLGQATDTQYF
CDR3nt: TGTGCCAGCAGTTTATTAGGACAGGCCACAGATACGCAGTATTTT
j_gene: TRBJ2-3
abundance: few
d_gene: TRBD1
v_gene: TRBV27

CDR3aa: CSVGTSGSSDYNEQFF
CDR3nt: TGCAGCGTTGGGACTAGCGGGAGTTCGGACTACAATGAGCAGTTCTTC
j_gene: TRBJ2-1
abundance: -
d_gene: TRBD2
v_gene: TRBV29-1

CDR3aa: CSGGGRPGQETQYF
CDR3nt: TGCAGCGGGGGGGGGCGTCCGGGCCAAGAGACCCAGTACTTC
j_gene: TRBJ2-5
abundance: -
d_gene: -
v_gene: TRBV29-1

CDR3aa: CASSLVQGAHEQYF
CDR3nt: TGTGCCAGCAGTTTAGTCCAGGGGGCCCACGAGCAGTACTTC
j_gene: TRBJ2-7
abundance: -
d_gene: TRBD1
v_gene: TRBV27

CDR3aa: CASSLNPAGSNEQFF
CDR3nt: TGTGCCAGCAGCTTAAATCCAGCGGGAAGCAATGAGCAGTTCTTC
j_gene: TRBJ2-1
abundance: -
d_gene: TRBD2
v_gene: TRBV7-3

CDR3aa: CASSAPPGLIPREQFF
CDR3nt: TGCGCCAGCAGCGCTCCTCCGGGACTCATTCCCCGTGAGCAGTTCTTC
j_gene: TRBJ2-1
abundance: few
d_gene: -
v_gene: TRBV5-1

CDR3aa: CALPGLAATSTDTQYF
CDR3nt: TGTGCCTTACCGGGACTAGCAGCAACTAGCACAGATACGCAGTATTTT
j_gene: TRBJ2-3
abundance: few
d_gene: TRBD2
v_gene: TRBV2

CDR3aa: CASRAVKSEGNSRARYAYF
CDR3nt: TGTGCCAGTCGTGCAGTTAAAAGTGAAGGGAACTCGCGAGCCAGATACGCGTATTTT
j_gene: TRBJ2-3
abundance: -
d_gene: -
v_gene: TRBV6-2/TRBV6-3

CDR3aa: CSAPMGGSNYGYTF
CDR3nt: TGCAGTGCCCCAATGGGCGGATCTAACTATGGCTACACCTTC
j_gene: TRBJ1-2
abundance: -
d_gene: -
v_gene: TRBV20-1

CDR3aa: CASSDVEGYGYTF
CDR3nt: TGTGCCAGCAGTGACGTGGAAGGCTATGGCTACACCTTC
j_gene: TRBJ1-2
abundance: -
d_gene: -
v_gene: TRBV12-3/TRBV12-4

CDR3aa: CSARIANNEQFF
CDR3nt: TGCAGTGCTAGAATAGCGAACAATGAGCAGTTCTTC
j_gene: TRBJ2-1
abundance: -
d_gene: -
v_gene: TRBV20-1

CDR3aa: CSVVSTSGIEQYF
CDR3nt: TGCAGCGTTGTATCGACTAGCGGGATCGAGCAGTACTTC
j_gene: TRBJ2-7
abundance: -
d_gene: TRBD2
v_gene: TRBV29-1

CDR3aa: CASSVRSRSTDTQYF
CDR3nt: TGTGCCAGCAGTGTTCGGAGTCGGAGCACAGATACGCAGTATTTT
j_gene: TRBJ2-3
abundance: few
d_gene: -
v_gene: TRBV2

CDR3aa: CASSTGTGGSYGYTF
CDR3nt: TGCGCCAGCAGCACCGGGACAGGGGGGAGCTATGGCTACACCTTC
j_gene: TRBJ1-2
abundance: few
d_gene: TRBD1
v_gene: TRBV5-1

CDR3aa: CASSLALTGPASSYEQYF
CDR3nt: TGTGCCAGCAGCTTAGCGCTGACAGGGCCTGCCAGCTCCTACGAGCAGTACTTC
j_gene: TRBJ2-7
abundance: few
d_gene: TRBD1
v_gene: TRBV7-2

CDR3aa: CSAVGGGETQYF
CDR3nt: TGCAGTGCTGTAGGGGGAGGAGAGACCCAGTACTTC
j_gene: TRBJ2-5
abundance: -
d_gene: -
v_gene: TRBV20-1

CDR3aa: CSGGLSGNEQFF
CDR3nt: TGCAGCGGGGGACTATCTGGGAATGAGCAGTTCTTC
j_gene: TRBJ2-1
abundance: -
d_gene: TRBD2
v_gene: TRBV29-1

CDR3aa: CASKLSAKSSYNEQFF
CDR3nt: TGTGCCAGCAAACTCTCGGCGAAAAGCTCCTACAATGAGCAGTTCTTC
j_gene: TRBJ2-1
abundance: -
d_gene: -
v_gene: TRBV7-2

CDR3aa: CASSRPFLAGVGYEQFF
CDR3nt: TGTGCCAGCAGTCGCCCGTTCTTAGCGGGAGTAGGTTATGAGCAGTTCTTC
j_gene: TRBJ2-1
abundance: -
d_gene: TRBD2
v_gene: TRBV28

CDR3aa: CATSRDLVVNYGYTF
CDR3nt: TGTGCCACCAGCAGAGATCTGGTGGTGAACTATGGCTACACCTTC
j_gene: TRBJ1-2
abundance: -
d_gene: -
v_gene: TRBV15

CDR3aa: CANSLAPGNEQFF
CDR3nt: TGTGCCAACAGCCTCGCCCCGGGCAATGAGCAGTTCTTC
j_gene: TRBJ2-1
abundance: -
d_gene: -
v_gene: TRBV7-2

CDR3aa: CASSSTGRGSYEQYF
CDR3nt: TGTGCCAGCAGCTCAACTGGGCGGGGGTCCTACGAGCAGTACTTC
j_gene: TRBJ2-7
abundance: -
d_gene: TRBD2
v_gene: TRBV7-8

CDR3aa: CASSLQGTKAFF
CDR3nt: TGTGCCAGCAGCTTACAGGGGACTAAAGCTTTCTTT
j_gene: TRBJ1-1
abundance: -
d_gene: TRBD1
v_gene: TRBV12-3/TRBV12-4

CDR3aa: CASSLAFGLYNEQFF
CDR3nt: TGTGCCAGCAGCTTAGCCTTTGGACTGTACAATGAGCAGTTCTTC
j_gene: TRBJ2-1
abundance: few
d_gene: -
v_gene: TRBV7-2

CDR3aa: CARSRRTSGSYEQYF
CDR3nt: TGTGCCAGAAGCCGCAGGACTAGCGGATCTTACGAGCAGTACTTC
j_gene: TRBJ2-7
abundance: -
d_gene: TRBD2
v_gene: TRBV5-3

CDR3aa: CASSLEAWGEQYF
CDR3nt: TGTGCCAGCAGCTTAGAAGCGTGGGGCGAGCAGTACTTC
j_gene: TRBJ2-7
abundance: -
d_gene: -
v_gene: TRBV7-9

CDR3aa: CASSERGPYEQYF
CDR3nt: TGTGCCAGCAGTGAAAGGGGGCCCTACGAGCAGTACTTC
j_gene: TRBJ2-7
abundance: few
d_gene: TRBD1
v_gene: TRBV6-1

CDR3aa: CSARDPPGARYNEQFF
CDR3nt: TGCAGTGCTAGAGATCCCCCAGGGGCGAGATACAATGAGCAGTTCTTC
j_gene: TRBJ2-1
abundance: -
d_gene: -
v_gene: TRBV20-1